The source of this T cell receptor beta chain is a study of T-cell memory formation after mild COVID-19. This clonotype appeared a few times. TCR alpha and TCR beta cDNA libraries carrying sample barcodes and UMIs came from 5'RACE with constant-segment primers. TCRdb called the 5' RACE reads again in MiXCR, with one record for every CDR3 protein. The sample includes around 340,000 distinct CDR3 sequences, around an eighth of them seen just once. The V and J ends lost 0 bases and 3 bases, in that order; junction bases with no gene match: 7. CDR3 length: 17 residues. CDR1 and CDR2 from the germline V gene are LGHNA and YNFKEQ.

The specimen was PBMCs or a T cell subset sorted from them (not recorded which). V gene TRBV4-2 combines with J gene TRBJ1-4; 7 positions agree with TRBD1. This TCR was recovered from a man between 18 and 29 years old who had mild COVID-19 (a few samples of this study predate the infection). Cell type and time point are not known. The CDR3 DNA reads TGTGCCAGCAGCCAAGATAAGGCGGGACAGTCTAATGAAAAACTGTTTTTT. Amino acid sequence: CASSQDKAGQSNEKLFF.